A selection of T cell receptor beta chains follows, all from one sample in a study of Graves' ophthalmopathy and Graves' hyperthyroidism. In TCRdb, the multiplex PCR reads were re-called with MiXCR into one record per CDR3 protein. The table records hundreds of thousands of distinct CDR3 sequences, roughly 39% of them present only once. The sample consisted of peripheral blood. Receptor source: an adult man with Graves' ophthalmopathy. The CDR3 runs from the conserved cysteine through the conserved F or W. Fields, in order: CDR3 length, D gene, clone size, V gene, J gene, CDR3 DNA, CDR3 protein. The D gene is left open where the match is weak. Expanded clones are given a class, and other clones once, few, many or no size at all.

>14|TRBD1|many|TRBV7-2|TRBJ1-5
TGTGCCAGCAGCTCGGACAGGACCCGTCAGCCCCAGCATTTT
CASSSDRTRQPQHF
>16|-|many|TRBV12-3/TRBV12-4|TRBJ1-2
TGTGCCAGCAGTGGATCCCGGGACCCAAAATGGAGTGGCTACACCTTC
CASSGSRDPKWSGYTF
>15|TRBD1|-|TRBV29-1|TRBJ1-1
TGCAGCGTAGCGGGACAGCTGGGGGCTTGGACTGAAGCTTTCTTT
CSVAGQLGAWTEAFF
>14|-|many|TRBV20-1|TRBJ1-1
TGCAGTGCTAGAGACCGGACAGCTAACACTGAAGCTTTCTTT
CSARDRTANTEAFF
>15|TRBD2|few|TRBV11-2|TRBJ2-5
TGTGCCAGCTCACCAATAGCGGGGACGAAAGAGACCCAGTACTTC
CASSPIAGTKETQYF
>13|-|-|TRBV19|TRBJ2-3
TGTGCCAGTACCATGGCGGCCGGAGATACGCAGTATTTT
CASTMAAGDTQYF
>14|-|many|TRBV9|TRBJ1-3
TGTGCCAGCAGCGTAGAATCGGGCGGAAACACCATATATTTT
CASSVESGGNTIYF
>14|-|few|TRBV30|TRBJ2-5
TGTGCCAGTAGTCCACGGGACCCCCGGGAGACCCAGTACTTC
CASSPRDPRETQYF
>14|TRBD1|-|TRBV7-2|TRBJ2-5
TGTGCCAGCAGGCATCAGGGGGCTGGTCAGCCCCAGTACTTC
CASRHQGAGQPQYF
>16|TRBD1|-|TRBV7-9|TRBJ2-7
TGCGCCAGCAGCCAGGTTAGACAGGGGATGGGCCACGAGCAGTACTTC
CASSQVRQGMGHEQYF
>14|-|-|TRBV29-1|TRBJ1-4
TGCAGCGTTGAAGATCGGGAGGGAGGGGGAAAACTGTTTTTT
CSVEDREGGGKLFF
>17|TRBD1|few|TRBV9|TRBJ1-1
TGTGCCAGCTCACCGATCAGTGTAGGGGGCTGGTACACTGAAGCTTTCTTT
CASSPISVGGWYTEAFF
>12|-|many|TRBV28|TRBJ1-2
TGTGCCAGCAGTCAACAGGAATATGGCTACACCTTC
CASSQQEYGYTF
>14|-|-|TRBV7-2|TRBJ2-7
TGTGCCAGCAGCTTGGGAACCCTCTCCAACGAGCAGTACTTT
CASSLGTLSNEQYF
>13|-|many|TRBV19|TRBJ2-7
TGTGCCAGTAGTATAGATCCCACCTACGAGCAGTACTTC
CASSIDPTYEQYF
>16|-|-|TRBV4-2|TRBJ1-6
TGTGCCAGCAGCCAAGACACATCCCTCATACCTTCGCCCCTCCACTTT
CASSQDTSLIPSPLHF
>13|-|-|TRBV24-1|TRBJ2-1
TGTGCCACCAGTGATGCAGGGTACAATGAGCAGTTCTTC
CATSDAGYNEQFF
>16|TRBD1|-|TRBV7-9|TRBJ1-5
TGTGCCAGCAGCCCCCCGGGGACAGGGGGCAATCAGCCCCAGCATTTT
CASSPPGTGGNQPQHF
>13|-|-|TRBV30|TRBJ1-2
TGTGCCTGGAGTGTACAGGATCCCAGGGGCTACACCTTC
CAWSVQDPRGYTF
>17|-|-|TRBV20-1|TRBJ1-1
TGCAGTGCTATCCCCGCTGGTAGTGTAGGACTGAACACTGAAGCTTTCTTT
CSAIPAGSVGLNTEAFF
>13|-|many|TRBV28|TRBJ1-4
TGTGCCAGCAGTCCCAACAGGGCTGAAAAACTGTTTTTT
CASSPNRAEKLFF
>14|-|few|TRBV30|TRBJ2-7
TGTGCCTGGAGTGCCGGGTTTGGCTCCTACGAGCAGTACTTC
CAWSAGFGSYEQYF
>16|TRBD1|once|TRBV11-2|TRBJ1-2
TGCGCCAGCAGCCAAGGGGCGGGACAGGGGAACTATGGCTACACCTTC
CASSQGAGQGNYGYTF
>13|-|-|TRBV5-1|TRBJ2-7
TGCGCCAGCACCCCTCGAGGGGACTACGAGCAGTACTTC
CASTPRGDYEQYF
>13|TRBD2|-|TRBV6-6|TRBJ2-5
TGTGCCAGCAGACTAGCGTGGCAAGAGACCCAGTACTTC
CASRLAWQETQYF
>15|TRBD1|-|TRBV20-1|TRBJ1-2
TGCAGTGCTAGAGGCCTTGGACAGGGTTTCTATGGCTACACCTTC
CSARGLGQGFYGYTF
>17|TRBD1|-|TRBV6-4|TRBJ2-5
TGTGCCAGCAGTGACGGGACAGGGGGCACATTACAAGAGACCCAGTACTTC
CASSDGTGGTLQETQYF
>13|-|many|TRBV12-5|TRBJ2-5
TGTGCTAGTGGTTTGGTACGGGGTGAGACCCAGTACTTC
CASGLVRGETQYF
>17|TRBD2|many|TRBV7-2|TRBJ2-5
TGTGCCAGCAGCTTCGTCTCGGGACTAGCGGGAGAAGAGACCCAGTACTTC
CASSFVSGLAGEETQYF
>14|-|-|TRBV5-1|TRBJ1-2
TGCGCCAGCAGCTTGACTGTAGGGCCCTGGGGCTACACCTTC
CASSLTVGPWGYTF
>15|-|few|TRBV7-3|TRBJ1-1
TGTGCCAGCAGCTCTTATTCGGCTAAGAACACTGAAGCTTTCTTT
CASSSYSAKNTEAFF
>15|-|many|TRBV7-9|TRBJ2-7
TGTGCCAGCAGTTTGATGTTGCGCGGGACGGACGAGCAGTACTTC
CASSLMLRGTDEQYF
>15|-|many|TRBV19|TRBJ1-1
TGTGCCAGTAGTATAGATCAACAAAGGGACACTGAAGCTTTCTTT
CASSIDQQRDTEAFF
>15|-|-|TRBV7-2|TRBJ1-1
TGTGTCAGCAGCTTAGGAACGTGCATGAACACTGAAGCTTTCTTT
CVSSLGTCMNTEAFF
>12|-|few|TRBV20-1|TRBJ1-1
TGCAGTGCTAGACAAGGTCCCACTGAAGCTTTCTTT
CSARQGPTEAFF
>14|-|few|TRBV10-3|TRBJ2-3
TGTGCCATCAGTGAGGATGATAGACGGCCCTCGTCGTATTTT
CAISEDDRRPSSYF
>15|TRBD1|many|TRBV29-1|TRBJ1-2
TGCAGCGTAAGGACCCCCCGGGACAGGGACTATGGCTACACCTTC
CSVRTPRDRDYGYTF
>14|TRBD1|-|TRBV5-5|TRBJ1-1
TGTGCCAGCAGTCACCGGGACAGAAAATCTGAAGCTTTCTTT
CASSHRDRKSEAFF
>16|TRBD1|many|TRBV2|TRBJ2-5
TGTGCCAGCAGCCCCTCTGGGACAGGGGGCAGGGAGACCCAGTACTTC
CASSPSGTGGRETQYF
>15|TRBD1|-|TRBV4-1|TRBJ1-1
TGCGCCAGCAGCCAACCGCAGACAGGGGTGACTGAAGCTTTCTTT
CASSQPQTGVTEAFF
>15|-|many|TRBV25-1|TRBJ1-4
TGTGCCAGCAGTGACGACAGTATCGCTAATGAAAAACTGTTTTTT
CASSDDSIANEKLFF
>14|TRBD1|once|TRBV25-1|TRBJ1-1
TGTGCCAGCACCCAGGGGGCGGCGAACACTGAAGCTTTCTTT
CASTQGAANTEAFF
>15|-|many|TRBV9|TRBJ2-2
TGTGCCAGCAGCGTAAGTAGCGGTACCACCGGGGAGCTGTTTTTT
CASSVSSGTTGELFF
>15|TRBD1|many|TRBV7-2|TRBJ1-2
TGTGCCAGCAGCTTACTCGGACAGGCTAACTATGGCTACACCTTC
CASSLLGQANYGYTF
>11|-|many|TRBV20-1|TRBJ1-4
TGCAGTGCTAGAGTCAGCGAAAAACTGTTTTTT
CSARVSEKLFF
>13|TRBD2|many|TRBV20-1|TRBJ2-7
TGCAGTCTAGCGGGAGAGGGAAGCTACGAGCAGTACTTC
CSLAGEGSYEQYF
>10|-|-|TRBV29-1|TRBJ2-5
TGCAGCGTTGGGGGACAGACCCAGTACTTC
CSVGGQTQYF
>18|TRBD1|few|TRBV6-5|TRBJ1-5
TGTGCCAGCAGTTACTCGAGTCCCGGGACAGGTTCGGGCCAGCCCCAGCATTTT
CASSYSSPGTGSGQPQHF
>14|-|-|TRBV5-5|TRBJ2-7
TGTGCCAGCAGGGAAGGGGCAGTCTCCTACGAGCAGTACTTC
CASREGAVSYEQYF
>13|TRBD1|many|TRBV2|TRBJ1-2
TGTGCCAGCAGTAAAGACAGGGTTGGTGGCTACACCTTC
CASSKDRVGGYTF
>14|-|many|TRBV2|TRBJ1-3
TGTGCCAGCAGTTCAACTTCCTCTGGAAACACCATATATTTT
CASSSTSSGNTIYF
>15|TRBD2|many|TRBV15|TRBJ2-7
TGTGCCACCAGCAGAGTGCGTGGGAGGGAGGGCGAGCAGTACTTC
CATSRVRGREGEQYF
>14|-|-|TRBV10-3|TRBJ2-7
TGTGCCAGCAATGCCTACCCTGACTCCTACGAGCAGCACTTC
CASNAYPDSYEQHF
>13|-|-|TRBV7-2|TRBJ2-5
TGTGCCAGCAGTTCGGGGGAACAAGAGACCCAGTACTTC
CASSSGEQETQYF
>16|TRBD2|-|TRBV25-1|TRBJ2-2
TGTGCCAGCAGCCCTAAGGTCGCGGGGGACACCGGGGAGCTGTTTTTT
CASSPKVAGDTGELFF